This T cell receptor beta chain was retrieved from a study of breast tumors, draining lymph nodes, adjacent tissues. Regarding the study as a whole: That most tumor T cells come from lymph nodes remained unproven. Compared with lymph nodes, tumors were less diverse; compared with nontumor tissue, more.

The V and J ends lost 3 bases and 3 bases, in that order; junction bases with no gene match: 12. Germline-derived CDR1 and CDR2 are DFQATT and SNEGSKA (reference sequence). The CDR3 contains 17 residues. Samples came from axillary lymph nodes draining the breast cancer. TCRdb re-analysed the multiplex PCR reads in MiXCR, keeping a single row per CDR3 protein. The sample contains 270,000 or so distinct CDR3 sequences, 30% of which appear only once. This clonotype was observed many times. Its antigen is currently unknown. The sequencing sample was made of axillary lymph node tissue. The sequence came from a female donor with breast cancer. Some clones in this sample may be carry-over from other donors' samples. The chain employs TRBV20-1 and TRBJ2-3, with TRBD1 identical over 10 bases. CDR3: CSASLWTGGAGTDTQYF. In nucleotides, the CDR3 is TGCAGTGCTAGCTTGTGGACAGGGGGGGCTGGGACAGATACGCAGTATTTT.